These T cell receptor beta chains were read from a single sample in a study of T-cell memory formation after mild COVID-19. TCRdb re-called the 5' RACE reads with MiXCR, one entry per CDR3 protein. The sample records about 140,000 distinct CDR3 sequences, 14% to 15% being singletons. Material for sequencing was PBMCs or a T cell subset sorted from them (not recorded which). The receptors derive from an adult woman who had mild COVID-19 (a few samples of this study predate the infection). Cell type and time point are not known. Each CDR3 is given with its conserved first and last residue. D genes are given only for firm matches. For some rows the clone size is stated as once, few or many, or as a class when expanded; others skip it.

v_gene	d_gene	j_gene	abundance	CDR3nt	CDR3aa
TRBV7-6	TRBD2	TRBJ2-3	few	TGTGCCAGCACCTGGGGGAGGGCCACAGATACGCAGTATTTT	CASTWGRATDTQYF
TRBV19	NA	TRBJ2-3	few	TGTGCCGCGGCAGGCGATATCACAGATACGCAGTATTTT	CAAAGDITDTQYF
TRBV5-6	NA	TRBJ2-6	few	TGTGCCAGCAGCGTTGGGGCCAACGTCCTGACTTTC	CASSVGANVLTF
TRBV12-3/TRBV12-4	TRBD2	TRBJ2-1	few	TGTGCCAGCGGACATAGCGGGAGTAACGATGAGCAGTTCTTC	CASGHSGSNDEQFF
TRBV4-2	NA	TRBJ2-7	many	TGTGCCAGCAGCCAAGAGGGGGCAGACTCCTACGAGCAGTACTTC	CASSQEGADSYEQYF
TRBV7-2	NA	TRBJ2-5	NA	TGTGCCAGCAGCTTAGGGGCGTCCAGGCTTGGGGAGACCCAGTACTTC	CASSLGASRLGETQYF
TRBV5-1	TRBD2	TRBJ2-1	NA	TGCGCCAGCAGGGCGGGGGGTTCCTACAATGAGCAGTTCTTC	CASRAGGSYNEQFF
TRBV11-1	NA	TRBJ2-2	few	TGTGCCAGCAGCTTGGTAAAAGGAGCCGGCGGGGAGCTGTTTTTT	CASSLVKGAGGELFF
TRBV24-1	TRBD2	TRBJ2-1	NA	TGTGCCACCAGTGACCTCAGTAGCGGGAGGGCCCTGTGGTTCTTC	CATSDLSSGRALWFF
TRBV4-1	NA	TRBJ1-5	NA	TGCGCCAGCAGCCAAATGGGGAATAGCAATCAGCCCCAGCATTTT	CASSQMGNSNQPQHF
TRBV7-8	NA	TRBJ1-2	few	TGTGCCAGCAGCCAGGAAGGGGGAGACTATGGCTACACCTTC	CASSQEGGDYGYTF
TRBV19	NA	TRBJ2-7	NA	TGTGCCAGTAGTATTCCGGGACGGATTTACGAGCAGTACTTC	CASSIPGRIYEQYF
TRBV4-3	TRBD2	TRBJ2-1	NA	TGCGCCAGCAGCCCTGCTAGCGGGAGTTACAATGAGCAGTTCTTC	CASSPASGSYNEQFF
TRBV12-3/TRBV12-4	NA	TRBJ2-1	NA	TGTGCCAGCAGTTTCGCCCCTTGGGCAGGGAAAGAAGTGGACAATGAGCAGTTCTTC	CASSFAPWAGKEVDNEQFF
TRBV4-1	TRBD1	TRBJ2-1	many	TGCGCCAGCAGCCAAGGGGGACAGAGCTCCTACAATGAGCAGTTCTTC	CASSQGGQSSYNEQFF
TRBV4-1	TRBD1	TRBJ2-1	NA	TGCGCCAGCAGCCAACGGACAGGGGGCGGTGAGCAGTTCTTC	CASSQRTGGGEQFF
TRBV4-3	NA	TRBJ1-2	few	TGCGCCAGCAGCCAAGTGTTATCAGAGACCCATGGCTACACCTTC	CASSQVLSETHGYTF
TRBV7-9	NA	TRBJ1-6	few	TGTGCCAGCGTCAGGGGCGATAATTCACCCCTCCACTTT	CASVRGDNSPLHF
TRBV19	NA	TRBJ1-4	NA	TGTGCCAGTTCCACTCCGAGGAATGAAAAACTGTTTTTT	CASSTPRNEKLFF
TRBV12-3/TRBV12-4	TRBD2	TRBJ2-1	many	TGTGCCAGCAGAAATCTAGCGGGAGGCCCGCCGGGCTCCTACAATGAGCAGTTCTTC	CASRNLAGGPPGSYNEQFF
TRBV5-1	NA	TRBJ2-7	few	TGCGCCAGCAGCTCGGGGGGCGGGCTAAGCTCCTACGAGCAGTACTTC	CASSSGGGLSSYEQYF
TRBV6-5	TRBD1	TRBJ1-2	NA	TGTGCCAGCAGTTATAGCCCCCGACAGGGAGTAAACGGCTACACCTTC	CASSYSPRQGVNGYTF